The next 30 T cell receptor beta chains were all read from a single sample in a study of blood T cell repertoires in COVID-19. Generated by immunoSEQ multiplex PCR, the TCRdb table keeps only in-frame clones and is missing some. The data hold fewer than 150,000 clones, with roughly 80% observed a single time. The specimen was peripheral blood. Receptors originate from an elderly woman with acute or convalescent COVID-19.

CDR3 DNA sequence: TGTGCCAGTAGTATACTTAATGAGCAGTTCTTC. It encodes CASSILNEQFF. This chain links TRBV19 with TRBJ2-1; no definite D call. V lost 2 bases to trimming and J lost 7 bases, with 3 bases between them. Germline CDR1 reads LNHDA; CDR2 reads SQIVND (reference sequence). The CDR3 extends over 11 amino acids.

J is TRBJ1-1 and V is TRBV3-1 (or the pseudogene TRBV3-2); D remains ambiguous. Per germline, CDR1 LGHDT and CDR2 YNNKEL (reference sequence). The CDR3 has 13 residues. The germline V and J ends were trimmed by 1 base and 3 bases, with 6 bases remaining between them. CDR3 loop: CASSQVRYTEAFF. The CDR3 DNA reads TGTGCCAGCAGCCAAGTTCGGTACACTGAAGCTTTCTTT.

The rearrangement joins TRBV28 to TRBJ1-1; 7 bases map to TRBD1. The germline gives CDR1 MDHEN, CDR2 SYDVKM. The trim removed 7 bases at V and 1 base at J, leaving 3 bases unmatched. The CDR3 runs to 13 residues. The CDR3 region is CASTRQGNTEAFF. In nucleotides, the CDR3 is TGTGCCAGCACCCGACAGGGGAACACTGAAGCTTTCTTT.

This clone showed up just once. The chain combines TRBV18 with TRBJ1-6; no clear D gene. The ends were cut back, 2 bases at V and 7 bases at J, with 6 bases in the middle. The CDR3 has 13 amino acids. Germline CDR1 KGHSH, CDR2 LQKENI. The CDR3 is CASSPNKNSPLHF. In DNA, the CDR3 is TGTGCCAGCTCACCAAACAAAAATTCACCCCTCCACTTT.

This sequence joins TRBV2 and TRBJ2-7; D might be TRBD2 (5 bases). The germline CDR1 and CDR2 sequences are SNHLY and FYNNEI. There are 11 residues in the CDR3. V lost 6 bases, J lost 4 bases, and 7 bases lay in between. The CDR3 nucleotides are TGTGCCAGCAGCGGGGAGTACGAGCAGTACTTC. It is translated as CASSGEYEQYF.

This clone was counted a few times. The chain is built from TRBV6-5 and TRBJ1-1; TRBD1 aligns across 9 bases. CDR1 MNHEY and CDR2 SVGAGI come from the germline V gene. The ends lost 6 bases at V and 1 base at J; junction bases unmatched: 6. This CDR3 has 15 amino acids. The CDR3 loop is CASRRDRVGNTEAFF. The CDR3 DNA reads as TGTGCCAGCAGGCGGGACAGGGTGGGGAACACTGAAGCTTTCTTT.

The gene calls are TRBV4-1 and TRBJ2-7; the match to TRBD2 covers 7 bases. CDR3 size: 16 residues. The V gene end was trimmed by 4 bases and the J gene end by 2 bases; junction bases not matched to a gene: 11. Germline CDR1 and CDR2: MGHRA and YSYEKL. CDR3 nucleotides: TGCGCCAGCAGCCGAGGAGGGGTAGCGGGCACCTACGAGCAGTACTTC. Amino acids: CASSRGGVAGTYEQYF.

Here the CDR3 reads CASSLYGGSNTEAFF. The CDR3 bases are TGCGCCAGCAGCTTGTACGGCGGTTCGAACACTGAAGCTTTCTTT. The chain has TRBV5-1 and TRBJ1-1, with no clear D. Germline CDR1 is SGHRS and CDR2 is YFSETQ. The CDR3 covers 15 residues. Trimming cost V 1 base and J 1 base, with 11 bases left between them. Full variable domain (rest looked up from reference TRBV5-1 and TRBJ1-1): KAGVTQTPRYLIKTRGQQVTLSCSPISGHRSVSWYQQTPGQGLQFLFEYFSETQRNKGNFPGRFSGRQFSNSRSEMNVSTLELGDSALYLCASSLYGGSNTEAFFGQGTRLTVV.

The chain carries TRBV5-1 and TRBJ1-6; no reliable D call. In germline, CDR1 is SGHRS, CDR2 YFSETQ. The CDR3 is made up of 14 amino acids. V lost 1 base, J lost 12 bases, and 14 bases lay in between. The CDR3 coding sequence is TGCGCCAGCAGCTTGTCCGGGAGTTTGGAACCCCTCCACTTT. It yields the protein CASSLSGSLEPLHF. Variable domain in full (rest from reference TRBV5-1 and TRBJ1-6): KAGVTQTPRYLIKTRGQQVTLSCSPISGHRSVSWYQQTPGQGLQFLFEYFSETQRNKGNFPGRFSGRQFSNSRSEMNVSTLELGDSALYLCASSLSGSLEPLHFGNGTRLTVT.

CDR3 bases: TGTGCCAGCAGCAAAACCGGGACAGGGGCTAGGGAAGCTTTCTTT. Protein sequence: CASSKTGTGAREAFF. The V and J genes are TRBV5-5 and TRBJ1-1; TRBD1 matches 10 bases. Losses at the gene ends were 4 bases for V and 8 bases for J; bases not matched to a gene: 11. This CDR3 is built from 15 residues. Looked up from germline, CDR1 is SGHKS and CDR2 is YYEKEE (reference sequence).

This clone was seen a single time. The V gene is TRBV7-8, the J gene TRBJ2-7; TRBD1 matches at 10 bases. Germline CDR1 and CDR2: SGHVS and FQNEAQ. The length of the CDR3 is 16 residues. V dropped 8 bases and J dropped 2; count of bases not matched to a gene: 12. CDR3: CASLIYPGTGAYEQYF. The CDR3 region has the DNA TGTGCCAGCCTAATTTACCCCGGGACAGGGGCCTACGAGCAGTACTTC.

The chain links TRBV5-1 to TRBJ2-1; no definite D call. Deletions cut 0 bases from V and 5 bases from J, with 12 bases between. The CDR3 is 15 amino acids. The V gene's germline CDR1 is SGHRS and CDR2 YFSETQ. The CDR3 reads CASSLDSPKNNEQFF. The CDR3 DNA follows: TGCGCCAGCAGCTTGGACAGCCCGAAGAACAATGAGCAGTTCTTC.

The chain is built from TRBV5-1 and TRBJ2-1, with 7 bases that match TRBD1. CDR1 is SGHRS and CDR2 is YFSETQ in the germline V gene. After removal of 3 bases from V and 12 bases from J, the junction contained 12 bases not matched to a gene. CDR3 size: 14 residues. CDR3 region: CASSSEGQRTTQFF. In DNA form, the CDR3 reads TGCGCCAGCAGCTCCGAGGGACAGCGGACAACGCAGTTCTTC.

The rearrangement links TRBV19 to TRBJ1-2; TRBD1 matches at 9 bases. The CDR3 length is 16 residues. The J segment lost 1 base and the V segment lost 7 bases, leaving 10 bases of the junction unmatched. Germline CDR1 is LNHDA and CDR2 is SQIVND (reference sequence). CDR3 amino acids: CASTDFADRGNYGYTF. CDR3 nucleotide sequence: TGTGCCAGTACCGATTTTGCGGACAGGGGTAACTATGGCTACACCTTC.

CDR3 residues: CASSPTGVGYTF. DNA of the CDR3: TGTGCCAGCAGCCCGACGGGGGTTGGCTACACCTTC. The chain carries TRBV7-3 and TRBJ1-2, with D possibly matching TRBD1 (5 bases). CDR1 is SGHTA, CDR2 FQGTGA, per germline. This CDR3 spans 12 amino acids. Trimming left V 5 bases short and J 7 bases short, with 11 bases between.

This clone was recorded only once. This rearrangement joins TRBV25-1 to TRBJ1-4, with a possible D match to TRBD1 (6 bases). The CDR3 has 13 residues. Germline CDR1 reads MGHDK; CDR2 reads SYGVNS. V was shortened by 6 bases and J by 4 bases, with 9 bases between the two germline ends. The CDR3 here is CASRGTHNEKLFF. The CDR3 coding sequence is TGTGCCAGCAGGGGGACACATAATGAAAAACTGTTTTTT.

The genes are TRBV27 and TRBJ1-2; 7 bases map to TRBD1. CDR1 and CDR2 from the germline V gene are MNHEY and SMNVEV (reference sequence). The length of the CDR3 is 18 residues. V lost 2 bases to trimming and J lost 0 bases; unmatched junction nucleotides: 12. The CDR3 loop reads CASSLRRTGTLTNYGYTF. In DNA, the CDR3 is TGTGCCAGCAGTTTAAGGAGGACAGGAACGCTTACTAACTATGGCTACACCTTC.

The genes are TRBV2 and TRBJ2-4; possibly TRBD1 for D (6 bases). Trimming took 4 bases from V and 0 from J, leaving 22 bases between them. Germline V gives CDR1 SNHLY, CDR2 FYNNEI. The CDR3 extends over 19 amino acids. CDR3 nucleotide sequence: TGTGCCAGCAGTGGTCTAGACAGGTCGCGGGCCATAGCCAAAAACATTCAGTACTTC. Residues: CASSGLDRSRAIAKNIQYF.

V gene TRBV28 combines with J gene TRBJ2-1; no reliable D call. The CDR3 has 9 residues. Germline-derived CDR1 and CDR2 are MDHEN and SYDVKM. The V end was cut by 3 bases, the J end by 14 bases, with 5 bases between. In nucleotides, the CDR3 is TGTGCCAGCAGTTTCCGGGAGTTCTTC. The encoded protein is CASSFREFF.

The V gene is TRBV12-3 or TRBV12-4, the J gene TRBJ2-5, with D unresolved. Trimming took off 3 bases at V and 5 bases at J, with 10 bases between the two ends. The CDR3 consists of 13 residues. The CDR3 DNA sequence: TGTGCCAGCAGTTTGTCGGTCGGGGAGACCCAGTACTTC. Amino acids: CASSLSVGETQYF.

The chain recombines TRBV2 with TRBJ2-7; possible D gene TRBD1, 6 bases. The CDR3 covers 14 residues. Trimming took 6 bases from V and 4 from J, leaving 16 bases between them. Germline-derived CDR1 and CDR2 are SNHLY and FYNNEI. For the CDR3, the DNA is TGTGCCAGCAGGAACCGGACAGACTCATACGAGCAGTACTTC. It encodes CASRNRTDSYEQYF.

This clone was seen only once. The chain joins TRBV4-1 to TRBJ1-2; D is possibly TRBD1 (6 bases). The CDR3 has 17 amino acids. V lost 2 bases and J lost 7, with 23 bases in between. Germline V lookup: CDR1 MGHRA, CDR2 YSYEKL. The CDR3 DNA is TGCGCCAGCAGCCAACCTCGACCCCTCAGGGGTCGGAGTGGCTACACCTTC. This translates into CASSQPRPLRGRSGYTF.

This sequence joins TRBV28 and TRBJ2-7; 7 bases agree with TRBD2. CDR1 and CDR2 from the germline V gene are MDHEN and SYDVKM. The CDR3 loop spans 14 amino acids. The J segment lost 3 bases and the V segment lost 2 bases, leaving 4 bases of the junction unmatched. CDR3 amino acids: CASSLAAGYYEQYF. CDR3 coding DNA: TGTGCCAGCAGTTTAGCAGCGGGGTACTACGAGCAGTACTTC.

This chain uses TRBV3-1 (or the pseudogene TRBV3-2) with TRBJ2-3; D may be TRBD1 (6 bases). V dropped 6 bases and J dropped 7 bases, with 20 bases sitting between them. There are 15 residues in the CDR3. The germline V gene has CDR1 LGHDT and CDR2 YNNKEL (reference sequence). The CDR3 region is CASRGRDTQTHTQYF. CDR3 nucleotide sequence: TGTGCCAGCAGAGGAAGGGACACGCAAACCCATACGCAGTATTTT.

The chain joins TRBV7-2 to TRBJ1-5; 7 bases map to TRBD1. CDR1 is SGHTA and CDR2 is FQGNSA in the germline V gene. The CDR3 consists of 15 residues. With V trimmed by 6 bases and J by 4 bases, 9 bases remained unmatched. The CDR3 region has the DNA TGTGCCAGCAGGCTAGGGACAGCACCTAATCAGCCCCAGCATTTT. This gives the protein CASRLGTAPNQPQHF.

The V call is TRBV5-1, the J call TRBJ2-1; possibly TRBD2 for D (6 bases). CDR3 length equals 15 residues. V was trimmed by 4 bases and J by 6 bases, leaving 17 bases between them. The germline V gene has CDR1 SGHRS and CDR2 YFSETQ. CDR3: CASSRAGSGSNEQFF. The CDR3 bases are TGCGCCAGCAGCCGGGCAGGGAGCGGGTCCAATGAGCAGTTCTTC.

The rearrangement joins TRBV7-9 to TRBJ1-2, with 8 positions matching TRBD1. CDR1 and CDR2 from the germline V gene are SEHNR and FQNEAQ (reference sequence). After removal of 1 base from V and 4 bases from J, the junction contained 8 bases not matched to a gene. The length of the CDR3 is 16 residues. The CDR3 sequence: CASSLEVTGARYGYTF. The DNA of the CDR3 is TGTGCCAGCAGCTTAGAAGTGACAGGGGCCCGCTATGGCTACACCTTC.

This clone was seen once. The CDR3 loop is CASSPSGGGTGELFF. The CDR3, as DNA: TGTGCCAGCAGTCCGAGCGGGGGCGGGACCGGGGAGCTGTTTTTT. The V gene is TRBV11-3, the J gene TRBJ2-2; 8 bases are a match to TRBD2. The trim removed 6 bases at V and 5 bases at J, leaving 8 bases unmatched. This CDR3 comprises 15 residues. Germline assignment: CDR1 SGHNT and CDR2 YENEEA.

The rearrangement uses TRBV6-5 and TRBJ2-3; D is possibly TRBD1 (5 bases). CDR3 size: 14 residues. The V end lost 7 bases, the J end lost 0 bases, and 11 bases lay between the germline ends. Germline V gene lookup returns CDR1 MNHEY and CDR2 SVGAGI. CDR3 residues: CASKLTASTDTQYF. CDR3 bases: TGTGCCAGCAAGTTGACAGCTAGCACAGATACGCAGTATTTT.

The chain carries TRBV13 and TRBJ2-1, with D maybe TRBD2 (5 bases). Trimming stripped 6 bases from V and 5 bases from J, with 14 bases between. The length of the CDR3 is 14 residues. Germline values: CDR1 PRHDT, CDR2 FYEKMQ (reference sequence). The CDR3 DNA sequence: TGTGCCAGCAGACTAGGTAGCGTCCACAATGAGCAGTTCTTC. Its protein product is CASRLGSVHNEQFF.